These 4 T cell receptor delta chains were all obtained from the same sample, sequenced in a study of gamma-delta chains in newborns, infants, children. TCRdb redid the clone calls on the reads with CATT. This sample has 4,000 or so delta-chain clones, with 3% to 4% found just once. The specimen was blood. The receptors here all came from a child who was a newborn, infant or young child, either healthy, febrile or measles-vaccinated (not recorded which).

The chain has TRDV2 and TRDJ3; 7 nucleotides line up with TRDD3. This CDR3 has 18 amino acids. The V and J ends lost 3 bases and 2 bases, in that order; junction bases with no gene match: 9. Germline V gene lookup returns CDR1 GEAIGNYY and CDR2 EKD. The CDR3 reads CACDSAGGYPWDTRQMFF. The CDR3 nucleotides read TGTGCCTGTGACTCCGCTGGGGGTTACCCCTGGGACACCCGACAGATGTTTTTC.

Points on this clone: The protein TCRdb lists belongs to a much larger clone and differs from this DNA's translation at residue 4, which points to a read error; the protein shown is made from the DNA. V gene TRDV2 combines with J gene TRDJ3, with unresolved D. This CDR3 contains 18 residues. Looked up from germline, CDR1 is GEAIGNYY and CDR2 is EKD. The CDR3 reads CACNTAWDVSWDTRQMFF. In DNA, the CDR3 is TGTGCCTGTAACACCGCGTGGGACGTCTCCTGGGACACCCGACAGATGTTTTTC.

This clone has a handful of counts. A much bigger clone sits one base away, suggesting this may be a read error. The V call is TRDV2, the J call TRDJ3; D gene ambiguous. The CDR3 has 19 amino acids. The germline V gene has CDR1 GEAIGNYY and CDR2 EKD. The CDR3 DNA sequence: TGTTCCTGTGACACCGCTGCGGCCCCGAGCTCCTGGGACACCCGACAGATGTTTTTC. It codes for CSCDTAAAPSSWDTRQMFF.

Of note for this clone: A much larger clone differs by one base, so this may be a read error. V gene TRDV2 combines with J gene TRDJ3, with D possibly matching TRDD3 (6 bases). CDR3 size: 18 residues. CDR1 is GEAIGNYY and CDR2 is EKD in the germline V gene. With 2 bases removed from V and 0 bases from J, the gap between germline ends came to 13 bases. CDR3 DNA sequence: TGTGCCTGTGACATCGTGGGGGTAAGCTCCTGGGACACCCGACAGATGTTTTTC. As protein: CACDIVGVSSWDTRQMFF.